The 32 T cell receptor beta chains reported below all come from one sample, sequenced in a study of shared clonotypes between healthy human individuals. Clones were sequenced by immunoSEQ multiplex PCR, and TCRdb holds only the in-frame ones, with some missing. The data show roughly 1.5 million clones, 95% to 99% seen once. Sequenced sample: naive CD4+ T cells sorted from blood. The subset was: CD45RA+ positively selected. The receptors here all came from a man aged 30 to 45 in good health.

CDR3 in amino acids: CASSLGGTSPNNEQFF. The CDR3 DNA reads as TGTGCCAGCAGCTTAGGTGGGACTAGCCCAAACAATGAGCAGTTCTTC. V and J are TRBV11-3 and TRBJ2-1; 9 positions agree with TRBD2. Germline CDR1 SGHNT, CDR2 YENEEA. The trim removed 1 base at V and 5 bases at J, leaving 6 bases unmatched. This CDR3 is built from 16 residues.

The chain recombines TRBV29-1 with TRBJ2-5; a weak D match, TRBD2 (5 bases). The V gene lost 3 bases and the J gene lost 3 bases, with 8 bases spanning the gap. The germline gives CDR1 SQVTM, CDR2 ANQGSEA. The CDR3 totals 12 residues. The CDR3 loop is CSVDVTKETQYF. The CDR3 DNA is TGCAGCGTTGACGTGACTAAAGAGACCCAGTACTTC.

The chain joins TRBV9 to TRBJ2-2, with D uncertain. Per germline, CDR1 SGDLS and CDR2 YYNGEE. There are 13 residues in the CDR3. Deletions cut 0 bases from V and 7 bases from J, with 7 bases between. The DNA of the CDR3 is TGTGCCAGCAGCGTAGCTACGGGCGGGGAGCTGTTTTTT. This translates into CASSVATGGELFF.

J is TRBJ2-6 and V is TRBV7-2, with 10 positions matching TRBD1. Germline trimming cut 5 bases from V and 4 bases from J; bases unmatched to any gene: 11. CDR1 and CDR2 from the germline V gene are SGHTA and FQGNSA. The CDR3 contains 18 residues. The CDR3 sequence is CASSLMGQGFSGANVLTF. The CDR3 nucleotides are TGTGCCAGCAGCCTAATGGGACAGGGGTTTTCCGGGGCCAACGTCCTGACTTTC.

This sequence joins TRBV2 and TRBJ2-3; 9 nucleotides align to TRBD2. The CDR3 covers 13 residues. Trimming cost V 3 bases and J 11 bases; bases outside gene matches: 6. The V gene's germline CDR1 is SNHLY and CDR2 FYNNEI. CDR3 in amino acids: CASSDRTSVGQYF. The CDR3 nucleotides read TGTGCCAGCAGTGATCGGACTAGCGTGGGGCAGTATTTT.

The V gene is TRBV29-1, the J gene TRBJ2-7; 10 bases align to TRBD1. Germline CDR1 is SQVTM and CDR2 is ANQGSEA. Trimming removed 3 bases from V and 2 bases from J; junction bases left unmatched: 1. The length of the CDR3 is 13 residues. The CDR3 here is CSVDGQGAYEQYF. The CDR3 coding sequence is TGCAGCGTTGACGGACAGGGGGCCTACGAGCAGTACTTC.

CDR3 protein: CASSGQGSYEQYF. In nucleotides, the CDR3 is TGTGCCAGCTCCGGACAGGGGTCCTACGAGCAGTACTTC. The V gene is TRBV18, the J gene TRBJ2-7; TRBD1 matches at 9 bases. The CDR3 extends over 13 amino acids. Trimming took 6 bases from V and 1 from J; bases not matched to a gene: 1. Germline V gene data show CDR1 as KGHSH and CDR2 as LQKENI.

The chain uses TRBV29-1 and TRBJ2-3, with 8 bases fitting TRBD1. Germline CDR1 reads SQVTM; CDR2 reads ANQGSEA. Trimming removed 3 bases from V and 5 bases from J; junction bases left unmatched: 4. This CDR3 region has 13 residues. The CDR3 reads CSVDRGLGDTQYF. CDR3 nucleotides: TGCAGCGTTGACAGGGGGCTCGGAGATACGCAGTATTTT.

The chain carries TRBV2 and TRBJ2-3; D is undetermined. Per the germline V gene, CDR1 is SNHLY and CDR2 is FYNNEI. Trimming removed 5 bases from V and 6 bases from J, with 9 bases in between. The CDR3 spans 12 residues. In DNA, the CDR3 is TGTGCCAGCAGTCCTTCAAGGGATACGCAGTATTTT. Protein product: CASSPSRDTQYF.

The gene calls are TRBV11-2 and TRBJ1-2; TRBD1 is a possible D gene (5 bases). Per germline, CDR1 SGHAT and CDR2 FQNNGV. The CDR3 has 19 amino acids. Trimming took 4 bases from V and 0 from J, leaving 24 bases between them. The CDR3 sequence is CASSSAGRSRSLANYGYTF. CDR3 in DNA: TGTGCCAGCAGCTCCGCAGGGCGATCCCGCTCTCTTGCTAACTATGGCTACACCTTC.

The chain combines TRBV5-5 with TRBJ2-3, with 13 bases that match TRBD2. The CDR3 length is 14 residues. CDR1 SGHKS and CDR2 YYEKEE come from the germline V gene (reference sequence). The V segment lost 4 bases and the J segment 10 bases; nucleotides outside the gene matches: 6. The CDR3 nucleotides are TGTGCCAGCAGCGTAAGGACTAGCGGGAGTTCGCAGTATTTT. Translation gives CASSVRTSGSSQYF.

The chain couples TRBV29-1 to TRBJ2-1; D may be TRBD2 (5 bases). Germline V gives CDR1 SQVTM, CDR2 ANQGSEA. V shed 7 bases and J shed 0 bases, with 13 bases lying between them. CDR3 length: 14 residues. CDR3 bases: TGCAGCGGGAAGCGGAACCCCTCCTACAATGAGCAGTTCTTC. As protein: CSGKRNPSYNEQFF.

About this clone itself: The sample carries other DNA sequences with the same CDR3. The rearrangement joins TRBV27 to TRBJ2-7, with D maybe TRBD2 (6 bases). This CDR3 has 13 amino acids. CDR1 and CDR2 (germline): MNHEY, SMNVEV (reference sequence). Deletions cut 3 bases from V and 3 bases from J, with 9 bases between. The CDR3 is CASSFPGGYEQYF. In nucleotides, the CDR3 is TGTGCCAGCAGTTTCCCCGGGGGCTACGAGCAGTACTTC.

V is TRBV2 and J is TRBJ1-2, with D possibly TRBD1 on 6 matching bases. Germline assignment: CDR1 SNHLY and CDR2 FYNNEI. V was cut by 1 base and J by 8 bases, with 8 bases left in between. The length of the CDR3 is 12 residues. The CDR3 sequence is CASSEGGTGYTF. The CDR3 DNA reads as TGTGCCAGCAGTGAAGGTGGGACAGGCTACACCTTC.

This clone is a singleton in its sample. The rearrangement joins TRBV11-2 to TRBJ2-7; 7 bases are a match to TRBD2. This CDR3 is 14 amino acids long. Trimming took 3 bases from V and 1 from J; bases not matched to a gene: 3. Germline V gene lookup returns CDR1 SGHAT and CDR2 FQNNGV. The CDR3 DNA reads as TGTGCCAGCAGCTTCCTAGCGGAATCCTACGAGCAGTACTTC. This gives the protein CASSFLAESYEQYF.

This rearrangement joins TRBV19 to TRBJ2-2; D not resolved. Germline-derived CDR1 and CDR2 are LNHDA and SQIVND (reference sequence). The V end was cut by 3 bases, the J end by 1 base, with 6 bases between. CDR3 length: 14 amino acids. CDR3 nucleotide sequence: TGTGCCAGTAGTATGAAAAAGAACACCGGGGAGCTGTTTTTT. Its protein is CASSMKKNTGELFF.

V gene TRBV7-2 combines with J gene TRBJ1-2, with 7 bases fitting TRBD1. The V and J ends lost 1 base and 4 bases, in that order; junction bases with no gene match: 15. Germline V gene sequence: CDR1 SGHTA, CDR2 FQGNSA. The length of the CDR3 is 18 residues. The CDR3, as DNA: TGTGCCAGCAGCTTAGGTGGACAGGTCCTCGCCCCTCCCTATGGCTACACCTTC. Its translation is CASSLGGQVLAPPYGYTF.

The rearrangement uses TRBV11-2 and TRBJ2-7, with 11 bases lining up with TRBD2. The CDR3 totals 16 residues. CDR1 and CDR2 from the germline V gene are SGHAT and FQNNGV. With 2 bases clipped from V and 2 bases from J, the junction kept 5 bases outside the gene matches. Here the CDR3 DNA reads TGTGCCAGCAGCTTAAGACTAGCGGGGAAACCCTACGAGCAGTACTTC. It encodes CASSLRLAGKPYEQYF.

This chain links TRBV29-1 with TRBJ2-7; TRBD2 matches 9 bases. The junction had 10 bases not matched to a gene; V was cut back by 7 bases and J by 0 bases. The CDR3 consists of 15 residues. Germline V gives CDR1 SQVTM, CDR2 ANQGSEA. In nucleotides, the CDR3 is TGCAGCGCGGTGGCTAGCGGGATAAGCTCCTACGAGCAGTACTTC. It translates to CSAVASGISSYEQYF.

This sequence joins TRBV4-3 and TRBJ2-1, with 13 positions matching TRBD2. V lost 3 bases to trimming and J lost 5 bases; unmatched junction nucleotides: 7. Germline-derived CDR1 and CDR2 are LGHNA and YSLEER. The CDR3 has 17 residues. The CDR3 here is CASSQRTSGRSHNEQFF. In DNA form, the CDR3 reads TGCGCCAGCAGCCAGCGGACTAGCGGGAGAAGCCACAATGAGCAGTTCTTC.

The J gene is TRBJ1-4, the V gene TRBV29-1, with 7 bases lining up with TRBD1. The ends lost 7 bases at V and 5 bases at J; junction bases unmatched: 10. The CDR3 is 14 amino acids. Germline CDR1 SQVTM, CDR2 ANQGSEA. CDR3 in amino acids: CSAFTGQLNEKLFF. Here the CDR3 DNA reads TGCAGCGCCTTTACGGGACAGCTGAATGAAAAACTGTTTTTT. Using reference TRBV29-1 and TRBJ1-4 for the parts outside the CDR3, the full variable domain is SAVISQKPSRDICQRGTSLTIQCQVDSQVTMMFWYRQQPGQSLTLIATANQGSEATYESGFVIDKFPISRPNLTFSTLTVSNMSPEDSSIYLCSAFTGQLNEKLFFGSGTQLSVL.

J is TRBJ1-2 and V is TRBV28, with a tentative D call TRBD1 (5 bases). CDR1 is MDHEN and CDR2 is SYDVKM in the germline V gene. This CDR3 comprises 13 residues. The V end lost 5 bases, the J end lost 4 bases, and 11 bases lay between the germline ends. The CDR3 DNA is TGTGCCAGCAGTGTGACAGCCTTCTATGGCTACACCTTC. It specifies CASSVTAFYGYTF.

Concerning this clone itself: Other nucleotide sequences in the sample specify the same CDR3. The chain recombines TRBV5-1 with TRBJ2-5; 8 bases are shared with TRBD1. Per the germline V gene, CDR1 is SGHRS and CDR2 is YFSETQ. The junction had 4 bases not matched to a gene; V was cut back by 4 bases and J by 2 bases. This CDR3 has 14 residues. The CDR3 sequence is CASSLTGGQETQYF. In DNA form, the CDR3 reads TGCGCCAGCAGCCTTACAGGGGGTCAAGAGACCCAGTACTTC.

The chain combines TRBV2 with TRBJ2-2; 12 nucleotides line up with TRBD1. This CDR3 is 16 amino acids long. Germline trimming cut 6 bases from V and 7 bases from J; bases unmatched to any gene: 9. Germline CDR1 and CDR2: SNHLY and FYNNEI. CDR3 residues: CASRRDRGLFNGELFF. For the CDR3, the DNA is TGTGCCAGCAGGCGGGACAGGGGGCTTTTCAACGGGGAGCTGTTTTTT.

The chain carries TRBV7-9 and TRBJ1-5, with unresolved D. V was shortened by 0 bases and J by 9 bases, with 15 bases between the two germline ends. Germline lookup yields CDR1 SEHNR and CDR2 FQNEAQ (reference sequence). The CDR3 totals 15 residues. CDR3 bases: TGTGCCAGCAGCTTAGCCGGCGAGGGAGCGCGGCCCCAGCATTTT. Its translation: CASSLAGEGARPQHF.

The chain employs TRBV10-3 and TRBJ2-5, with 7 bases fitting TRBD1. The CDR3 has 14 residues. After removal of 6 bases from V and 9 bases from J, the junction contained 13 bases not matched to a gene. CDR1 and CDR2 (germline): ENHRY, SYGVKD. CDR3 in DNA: TGTGCCATCAGAGGGGCCGCGACCCAGGGGGCCCAGTACTTC. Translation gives CAIRGAATQGAQYF.

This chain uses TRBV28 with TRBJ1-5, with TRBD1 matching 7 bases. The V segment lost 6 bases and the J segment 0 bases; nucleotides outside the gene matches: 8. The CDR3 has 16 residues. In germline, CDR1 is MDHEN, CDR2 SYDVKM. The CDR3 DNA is TGTGCCAGCAGGCCTACCGGGACAGATAGCAATCAGCCCCAGCATTTT. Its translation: CASRPTGTDSNQPQHF.

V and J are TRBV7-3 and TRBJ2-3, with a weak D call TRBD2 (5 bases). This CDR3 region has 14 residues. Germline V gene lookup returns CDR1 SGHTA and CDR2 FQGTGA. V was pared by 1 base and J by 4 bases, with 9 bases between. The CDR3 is CASSLIAGADTQYF. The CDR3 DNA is TGTGCCAGCAGCTTAATCGCGGGTGCAGATACGCAGTATTTT. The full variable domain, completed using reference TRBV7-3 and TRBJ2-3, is GAGVSQTPSNKVTEKGKYVELRCDPISGHTALYWYRQSLGQGPEFLIYFQGTGAADDSGLPNDRFFAVRPEGSVSTLKIQRTERGDSAVYLCASSLIAGADTQYFGPGTRLTVL.

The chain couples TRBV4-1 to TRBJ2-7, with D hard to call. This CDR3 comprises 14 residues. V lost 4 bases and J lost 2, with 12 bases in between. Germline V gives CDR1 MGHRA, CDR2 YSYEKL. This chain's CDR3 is CASSLLDPPYEQYF. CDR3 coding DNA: TGCGCCAGCAGCCTCCTAGACCCCCCCTACGAGCAGTACTTC.

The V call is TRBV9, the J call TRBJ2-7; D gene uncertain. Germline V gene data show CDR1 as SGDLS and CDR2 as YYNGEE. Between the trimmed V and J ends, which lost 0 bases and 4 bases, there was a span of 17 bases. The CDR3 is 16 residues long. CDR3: CASSVASASLTYEQYF. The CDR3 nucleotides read TGTGCCAGCAGCGTAGCCTCTGCGTCACTAACTTACGAGCAGTACTTC.

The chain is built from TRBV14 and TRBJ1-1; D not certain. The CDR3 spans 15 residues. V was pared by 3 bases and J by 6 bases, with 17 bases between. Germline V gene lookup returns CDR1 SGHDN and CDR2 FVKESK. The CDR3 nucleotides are TGTGCCAGCAGCCAGCTCGGCGACAAGAGCTCTGAAGCTTTCTTT. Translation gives CASSQLGDKSSEAFF.

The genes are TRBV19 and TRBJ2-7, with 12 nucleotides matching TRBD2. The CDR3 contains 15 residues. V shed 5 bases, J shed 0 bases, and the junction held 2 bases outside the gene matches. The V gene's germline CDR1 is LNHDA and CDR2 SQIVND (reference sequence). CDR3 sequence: CASSQTSGSSYEQYF. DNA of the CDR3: TGTGCCAGTAGTCAGACTAGCGGGAGCTCCTACGAGCAGTACTTC.